This T cell receptor beta chain was profiled in a study of cytomegalovirus exposure and HLA in healthy donors. Germline CDR1 reads SGHNT; CDR2 reads YENEEA. This CDR3 is built from 16 residues. V lost 2 bases, J lost 2 bases, and 6 bases stayed unmatched. The PCR used 60 Vbeta and 13 Jbeta primers. TCRdb keeps only in-frame clones here, not all; method: immunoSEQ multiplex PCR. Among fewer than 200,000 clones listed, about 82% were seen once. The TCR sequence derives from a woman aged 18-29 years in good health and CMV-seronegative. V usage is TRBV11-3 and J usage is TRBJ2-1, with 7 bases identical to TRBD1. The sequenced sample consisted of PBMCs. As DNA, the CDR3 is TGTGCCAGCAGCTTACAGGGGGAACAGGCCTACAATGAGCAGTTCTTC. This sequence encodes CASSLQGEQAYNEQFF.